These T cell receptor beta chains were read from a single sample in a study of OX40 agonist ivuxolimab in advanced cancers. The assay was immunoSEQ multiplex PCR, and TCRdb's table has in-frame clones only and misses some. The repertoire consists of over 75,000 clones, with roughly nine tenths occurring once and the leading ten covering 1.1%. The starting material was CD4+ or CD8+ T cells sorted from blood, obtained in a trial of the OX40 agonist ivuxolimab. The receptor set was obtained from an adult with an advanced solid tumor such as melanoma, head and neck, liver or kidney cancer. CDR3s leave out the opening cysteine and the closing phenylalanine or tryptophan.

V gene: TRBV18; J gene: TRBJ2-4; CDR3 protein: ASSPPGRGGRDIQY
V gene: TRBV7-9; J gene: TRBJ1-1; CDR3 protein: ASSLDGGTEAF
V gene: TRBV9; J gene: TRBJ2-3; CDR3 protein: ASSLTDTQY
V gene: TRBV4-3; J gene: TRBJ1-2; CDR3 protein: ASSQDVQLNYGYT
V gene: TRBV4-2; J gene: TRBJ2-2; CDR3 protein: ASSLQLNTGELF
V gene: TRBV10-3; J gene: TRBJ2-6; CDR3 protein: AINRQGAGSGANVLT
V gene: TRBV19; J gene: TRBJ1-4; CDR3 protein: ASSRWGNEKLF
V gene: TRBV9; J gene: TRBJ2-1; CDR3 protein: ASSVKGELYNEQF
V gene: TRBV28; J gene: TRBJ2-5; CDR3 protein: ASTFRLAQETQY
V gene: TRBV7-9; J gene: TRBJ1-6; CDR3 protein: ASRAIGTNSPLH
V gene: TRBV7-9; J gene: TRBJ1-1; CDR3 protein: ASSLAGADTAMAF
V gene: TRBV19; J gene: TRBJ1-5; CDR3 protein: ASSPGTGRNQPQH
V gene: TRBV5-6; J gene: TRBJ1-2; CDR3 protein: ASSSTGANYGYT
V gene: TRBV5-1; J gene: TRBJ2-7; CDR3 protein: ASSRRRTSGDSYEQY
V gene: TRBV4-3; J gene: TRBJ2-1; CDR3 protein: ASSQDVPGSSYNEQF
V gene: TRBV28; J gene: TRBJ2-1; CDR3 protein: ASSLRTSRRDEQF
V gene: TRBV7-9; J gene: TRBJ2-3; CDR3 protein: ASSLEGSGRSSTDTQY
V gene: TRBV11-2; J gene: TRBJ2-7; CDR3 protein: ASSWGTGGREQY
V gene: TRBV7-9; J gene: TRBJ1-5; CDR3 protein: ASSFARTGATDSNQPQH
V gene: TRBV29-1; J gene: TRBJ2-3; CDR3 protein: SVGFGLSTDTQY
V gene: TRBV30; J gene: TRBJ2-3; CDR3 protein: AWSRSDTQY
V gene: TRBV5-1; J gene: TRBJ2-5; CDR3 protein: ASSFGSGRRETQY
V gene: TRBV25-1; J gene: TRBJ2-7; CDR3 protein: ASSEPTWPLVYEQY
V gene: TRBV4-2; J gene: TRBJ1-2; CDR3 protein: ASSQGDYGYT